This TCR beta chain is from a study of cytomegalovirus exposure and HLA in healthy donors. As concerns this clone: Its antigen remains unidentified.

Participants comprised healthy donors of bone marrow. The PCR was carried out with 60 Vbeta primers and 13 Jbeta primers. Clones were read by immunoSEQ multiplex PCR, and TCRdb kept only the in-frame ones, dropping some. The table includes 96,000 or so clones, 65% to 75% detected once. Losses at the gene ends were 2 bases for V and 3 bases for J; bases not matched to a gene: 4. The CDR3 consists of 15 residues. Per the germline V gene, CDR1 is MNHEY and CDR2 is SVGAGI. Overall study findings and caveats: Most TCRs appeared rarely, but some public TCRs recurred in many donors. On later analysis, the bulk of CMV-associated TCR beta chains appeared to be HLA-restricted.

The TCR comes from a woman between 65 and 79 years old in good health and CMV-seropositive. The genes are TRBV6-5 and TRBJ2-3; 8 nucleotides agree with TRBD1. Sequencing input: PBMCs. This chain's CDR3 is CASSYAGQETDTQYF. In DNA form, the CDR3 reads TGTGCCAGCAGTTACGCGGGACAGGAGACAGATACGCAGTATTTT.